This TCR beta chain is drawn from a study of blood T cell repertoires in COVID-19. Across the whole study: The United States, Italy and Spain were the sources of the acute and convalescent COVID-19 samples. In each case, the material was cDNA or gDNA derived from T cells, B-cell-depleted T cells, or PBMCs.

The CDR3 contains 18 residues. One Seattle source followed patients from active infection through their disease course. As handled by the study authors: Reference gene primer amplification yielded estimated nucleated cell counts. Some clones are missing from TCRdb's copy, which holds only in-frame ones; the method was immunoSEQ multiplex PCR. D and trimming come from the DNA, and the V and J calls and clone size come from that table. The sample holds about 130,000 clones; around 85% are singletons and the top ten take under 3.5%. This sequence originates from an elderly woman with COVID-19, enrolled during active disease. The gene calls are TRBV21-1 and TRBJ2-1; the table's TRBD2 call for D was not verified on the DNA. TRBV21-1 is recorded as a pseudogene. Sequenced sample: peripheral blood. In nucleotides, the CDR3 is TGTGCCAGCAGCAGGCCCCGAGGAGTAGCGGGACCTGAGGATGAGCAGTTCTTC. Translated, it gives CASSRPRGVAGPEDEQFF.